This TCR beta chain was sequenced in a study of blood T cell repertoires in COVID-19. Study-level background: The origin of the acute and convalescent COVID-19 samples was the United States, Italy and Spain.

Germline-derived CDR1 and CDR2 are SEHNR and FQNEAQ (reference sequence). Trimming removed 0 bases from V and 2 bases from J; junction bases left unmatched: 5. The CDR3 runs 16 residues. Original analysis: Amplification from reference gene primers served as the basis for estimated nucleated cell counts. Using immunoSEQ multiplex PCR, the repertoire was profiled, and TCRdb retains in-frame clones only, with some absent. V and J calls and clone size come straight from that table; D and trimming were deduced from the DNA. The table lists some 700,000 clones, 85% to 90% of them singletons, with 0.2% to 0.3% in the top ten.

Sequenced sample: peripheral blood. The chain has TRBV7-9 and TRBJ2-7; TRBD2 aligns across 9 bases. This clonotype originated in a woman aged 18-29 years with acute or convalescent COVID-19. The CDR3 sequence is CASSLAVLAGTYEQYF. Written as DNA, the CDR3 is TGTGCCAGCAGCTTAGCGGTGCTAGCGGGGACCTACGAGCAGTACTTC.